A selection of T cell receptor beta chains follows, all from one sample in a study of vaccination and CD4 T cells after COVID-19. TCRdb used MiXCR to reprocess the PCR reads, holding one entry per CDR3 protein. There are roughly 20,000 distinct CDR3 sequences in the sample; roughly 47% occur only once, and 20% to 30% lies in the top ten. No antigens are known for them. The specimen comprised CD4+ T cells from blood, cultured in vitro, sampled before SARS-CoV-2 vaccination. The receptors were gathered from a human donor who had recovered from COVID-19. The CDR3 runs from the conserved cysteine through the conserved F or W. Clone size is given for some rows only: seen once, a few or many times, or a class if the clone is expanded.

size: .; V: TRBV5-1; CDR3: CASSLAGTGGGSGTEAFF
size: .; V: TRBV7-9; CDR3: CASSLGIHEQYF
size: .; V: TRBV20-1; CDR3: CSASGALLHF
size: .; V: TRBV2; CDR3: CASSREASGAYNEQFF
size: few; V: TRBV20-1; CDR3: CSARDFSGETQYF
size: .; V: TRBV6-1; CDR3: CASQTGGGSYNEQFF
size: .; V: TRBV11-2; CDR3: CASSLGRVGQPQHF
size: .; V: TRBV6-5; CDR3: CASSYSGGWPPLHF
size: .; V: TRBV6-2/TRBV6-3; CDR3: CASSYMGRVAEQYF
size: .; V: TRBV19; CDR3: CASSRRRQGLETQYF
size: .; V: TRBV12-3/TRBV12-4; CDR3: CASSTPSSGNPYNEQFF
size: .; V: TRBV11-3; CDR3: CASSFGGAEQFF
size: few; V: TRBV6-1; CDR3: CASGPPGQGSTDTQYF
size: .; V: TRBV7-2; CDR3: CASSLEWVTGELFF
size: .; V: TRBV7-2; CDR3: CASSGQGPGTEAFF
size: .; V: TRBV6-2/TRBV6-3; CDR3: CASTQVATGELFF
size: .; V: TRBV12-3/TRBV12-4; CDR3: CASSQTGGNSPLHF
size: few; V: TRBV18; CDR3: CASSPLAGALGNEQFF
size: .; V: TRBV29-1; CDR3: CSVRQGPTITDTQYF
size: .; V: TRBV20-1; CDR3: CSARKRGRAIEVYGYTF
size: .; V: TRBV7-2; CDR3: CASSLALGTDYGYTF
size: .; V: TRBV9; CDR3: CASSVAGNSPLHF
size: few; V: TRBV7-2; CDR3: CASSLEFVPSNQPQHF
size: .; V: TRBV7-8; CDR3: CASSDSGRARRAGANVLTF
size: .; V: TRBV4-3; CDR3: CASSHRGDRVHTF
size: few; V: TRBV19; CDR3: CASSVPQGPFYGYTF
size: few; V: TRBV7-9; CDR3: CASRAGVSGLTEAFF
size: .; V: TRBV29-1; CDR3: CSVDGQGTGELFF
size: few; V: TRBV6-5; CDR3: CASSSEGNTIYF
size: few; V: TRBV6-1; CDR3: CASSDLRRDRDQPQHF
size: .; V: TRBV4-2; CDR3: CASSPQGTYGYTF
size: .; V: TRBV6-1; CDR3: CASTPRDYRGAGYTF
size: .; V: TRBV27; CDR3: CASSPSYRRGNEAFF
size: few; V: TRBV19; CDR3: CASRYGSGPHYGYTF
size: few; V: TRBV28; CDR3: CASTSNQPQHF
size: .; V: TRBV2; CDR3: CASSAQHLSSEHF
size: .; V: TRBV7-7; CDR3: CASSLLVPENRRNTEAFF
size: few; V: TRBV6-1; CDR3: CASSETWDAYEQYF
size: .; V: TRBV7-2; CDR3: CASSLSGGATEAFF
size: .; V: TRBV6-2/TRBV6-3; CDR3: CASSGGPMNYGYTF